A single count supports the clone carrying this T cell receptor (beta chain). The CDR3 is made up of 12 amino acids. Between the trimmed V and J ends, which lost 8 bases and 5 bases, there was a span of 15 bases. CDR1 SQVTM and CDR2 ANQGSEA come from the germline V gene. These data originate in a study of blood T cell repertoires in COVID-19. Authors' analysis steps: Counts of nucleated cells, estimated from reference gene primer amplification, were obtained. The repertoire was sequenced with immunoSEQ multiplex PCR; TCRdb's copy has only in-frame clones and lacks some. From that table come the V and J calls and clone size; the DNA was used to work out D and trimming. The data contain tens of thousands of clones, 84% of them seen just once; the ten biggest clones take up approximately 25%.

This clonotype was sampled from a man between 60 and 70 years old with acute or convalescent COVID-19. Sequences were obtained from peripheral blood. The genes are TRBV29-1 and TRBJ2-5; a possible D gene is TRBD1 (5 bases). The CDR3 DNA sequence: TGCAGCTCCCAAGGTGCAGGGGAGACCCAGTACTTC. Translation gives CSSQGAGETQYF. Using reference TRBV29-1 and TRBJ2-5 for the parts outside the CDR3, the full variable domain is SAVISQKPSRDICQRGTSLTIQCQVDSQVTMMFWYRQQPGQSLTLIATANQGSEATYESGFVIDKFPISRPNLTFSTLTVSNMSPEDSSIYLCSSQGAGETQYFGPGTRLLVL.